This T cell receptor beta chain originates from a study of CD8 T cells in Susac syndrome. Random hexamers were used to reverse transcribe 0.5 to 1 ug of RNA. A multiplex approach, immunoSEQ multiplex PCR, amplified TCR beta CDR3 across 54 Vbeta and 13 Jbeta. TCRdb used MiXCR to reprocess the immunoSEQ multiplex PCR reads, holding one entry per CDR3 protein. This table holds some 170,000 distinct CDR3 sequences, roughly 94% found once. The V gene end was trimmed by 6 bases and the J gene end by 2 bases; junction bases not matched to a gene: 13. This CDR3 contains 16 residues. In blood CD8+ and CD4+ T cells, TCR beta underwent sequencing. Healthy donors, matched for age and sex, constituted the control group. Negative isolation was applied to CD8+ and CD4+ T cells, and FACS enrichment was applied to TEMRA cells.

The origin of this receptor is a human donor in good health. The V gene is TRBV12-3 or TRBV12-4, the J gene TRBJ2-7; 7 bases line up with TRBD1. The sequencing input was CD4+ T cells from PBMCs. CDR3 sequence: CASRRGVTGAAYEQYF. As DNA, the CDR3 is TGTGCCAGCAGAAGAGGGGTCACAGGGGCGGCCTACGAGCAGTACTTC.